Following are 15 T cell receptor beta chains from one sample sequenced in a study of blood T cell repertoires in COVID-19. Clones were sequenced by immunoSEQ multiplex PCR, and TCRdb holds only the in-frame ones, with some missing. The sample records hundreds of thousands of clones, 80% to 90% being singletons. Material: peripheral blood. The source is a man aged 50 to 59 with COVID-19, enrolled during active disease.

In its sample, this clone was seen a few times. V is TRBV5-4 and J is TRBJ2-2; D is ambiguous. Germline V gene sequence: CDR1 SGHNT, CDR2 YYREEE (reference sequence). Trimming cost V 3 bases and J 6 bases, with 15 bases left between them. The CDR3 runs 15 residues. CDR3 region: CASSSRVTGPGELFF. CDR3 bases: TGTGCCAGCAGCTCCCGGGTCACGGGTCCCGGGGAGCTGTTTTTT.

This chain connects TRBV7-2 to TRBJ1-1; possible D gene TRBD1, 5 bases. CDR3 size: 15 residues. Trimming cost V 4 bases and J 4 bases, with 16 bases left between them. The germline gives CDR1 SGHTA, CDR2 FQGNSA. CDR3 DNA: TGTGCCAGCAGCTCAACCAGGGTGGGTGGCACTGAAGCTTTCTTT. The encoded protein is CASSSTRVGGTEAFF.

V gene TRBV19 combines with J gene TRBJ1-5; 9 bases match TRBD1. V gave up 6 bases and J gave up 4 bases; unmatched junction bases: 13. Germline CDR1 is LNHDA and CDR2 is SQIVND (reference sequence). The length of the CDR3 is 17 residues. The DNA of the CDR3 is TGTGCCAGTAGGGCCCGTGGACAGGGGCGCAAGAATCAGCCCCAGCATTTT. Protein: CASRARGQGRKNQPQHF. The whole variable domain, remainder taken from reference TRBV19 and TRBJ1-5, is DGGITQSPKYLFRKEGQNVTLSCEQNLNHDAMYWYRQDPGQGLRLIYYSQIVNDFQKGDIAEGYSVSREKKESFPLTVTSAQKNPTAFYLCASRARGQGRKNQPQHFGDGTRLSIL.

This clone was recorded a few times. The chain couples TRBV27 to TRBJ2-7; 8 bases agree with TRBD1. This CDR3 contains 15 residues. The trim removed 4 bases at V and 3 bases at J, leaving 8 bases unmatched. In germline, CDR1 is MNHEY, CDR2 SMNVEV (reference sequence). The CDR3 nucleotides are TGTGCCAGCAGTTCCCGCTACGACAGGGGCTACGAGCAGTACTTC. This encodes CASSSRYDRGYEQYF.

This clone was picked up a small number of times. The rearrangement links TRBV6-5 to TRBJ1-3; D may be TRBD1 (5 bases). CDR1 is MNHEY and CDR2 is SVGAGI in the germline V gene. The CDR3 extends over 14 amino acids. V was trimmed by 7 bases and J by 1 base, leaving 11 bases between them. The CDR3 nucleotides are TGTGCCAGCAAACTACAGGAGTCTGGAAACACCATATATTTT. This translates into CASKLQESGNTIYF.

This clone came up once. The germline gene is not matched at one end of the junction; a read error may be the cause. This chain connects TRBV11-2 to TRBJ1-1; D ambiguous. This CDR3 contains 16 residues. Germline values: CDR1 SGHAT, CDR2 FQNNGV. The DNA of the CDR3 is TGTGCCAGCAGCCTAGAGTCTAACTACATGAACACTGAAGCTTTCTTT. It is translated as CASSLESNYMNTEAFF.

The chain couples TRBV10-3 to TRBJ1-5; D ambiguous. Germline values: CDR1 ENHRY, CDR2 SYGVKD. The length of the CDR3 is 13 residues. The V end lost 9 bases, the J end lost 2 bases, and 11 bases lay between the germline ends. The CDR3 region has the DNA TGTGCCATAAGCGGCAATGGCAATCAGCCCCAGCATTTT. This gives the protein CAISGNGNQPQHF.

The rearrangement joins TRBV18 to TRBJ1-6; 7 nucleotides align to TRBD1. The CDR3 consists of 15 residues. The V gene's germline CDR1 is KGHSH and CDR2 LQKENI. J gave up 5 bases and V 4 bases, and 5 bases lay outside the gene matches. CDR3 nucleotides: TGTGCCAGCTCACTCGGAACAGGGGATAATTCACCCCTCCACTTT. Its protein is CASSLGTGDNSPLHF.

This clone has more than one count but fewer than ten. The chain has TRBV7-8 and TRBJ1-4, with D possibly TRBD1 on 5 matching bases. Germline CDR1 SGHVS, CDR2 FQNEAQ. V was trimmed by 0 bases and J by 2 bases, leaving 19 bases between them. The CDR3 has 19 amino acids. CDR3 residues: CASSLAGGTRESTNEKLFF. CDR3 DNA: TGTGCCAGCAGCTTAGCGGGGGGTACCCGAGAGTCTACTAATGAAAAACTGTTTTTT.

CDR3 residues: CASSQDPPGQRHSGNTIYF. The CDR3 DNA follows: TGCGCCAGCAGCCAAGATCCACCGGGACAGCGTCACTCTGGAAACACCATATATTTT. This chain links TRBV4-1 with TRBJ1-3; the match to TRBD1 covers 7 bases. Losses at the gene ends were 0 bases for V and 0 bases for J; bases not matched to a gene: 11. Germline CDR1 reads MGHRA; CDR2 reads YSYEKL. The CDR3 covers 19 residues.

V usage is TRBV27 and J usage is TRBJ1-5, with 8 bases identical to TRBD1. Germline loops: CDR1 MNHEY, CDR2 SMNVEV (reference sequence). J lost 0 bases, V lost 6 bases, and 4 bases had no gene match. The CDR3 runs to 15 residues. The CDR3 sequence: CASSQDRASNQPQHF. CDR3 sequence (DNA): TGTGCCAGCAGCCAGGACAGGGCTAGCAATCAGCCCCAGCATTTT.

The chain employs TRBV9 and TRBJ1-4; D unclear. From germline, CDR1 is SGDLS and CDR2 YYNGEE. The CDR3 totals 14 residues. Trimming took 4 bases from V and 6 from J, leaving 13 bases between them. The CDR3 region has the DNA TGTGCCAGCAGCACCCGAGCTGGGCATGAAAAACTGTTTTTT. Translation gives CASSTRAGHEKLFF.

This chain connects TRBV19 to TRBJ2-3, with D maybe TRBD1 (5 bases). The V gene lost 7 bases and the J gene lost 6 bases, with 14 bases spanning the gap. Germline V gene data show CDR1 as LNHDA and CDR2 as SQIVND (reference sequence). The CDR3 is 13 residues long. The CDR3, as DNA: TGTGCCAGTAACGTACTGAAGGGGGATACGCAGTATTTT. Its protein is CASNVLKGDTQYF. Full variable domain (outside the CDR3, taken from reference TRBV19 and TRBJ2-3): DGGITQSPKYLFRKEGQNVTLSCEQNLNHDAMYWYRQDPGQGLRLIYYSQIVNDFQKGDIAEGYSVSREKKESFPLTVTSAQKNPTAFYLCASNVLKGDTQYFGPGTRLTVL.

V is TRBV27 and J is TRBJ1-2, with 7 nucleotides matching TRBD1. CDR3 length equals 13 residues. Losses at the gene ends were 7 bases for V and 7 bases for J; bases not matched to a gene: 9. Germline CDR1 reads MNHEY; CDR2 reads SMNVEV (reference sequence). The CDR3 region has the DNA TGTGCCAGCACCCGACAGGGCTTGGGTGGCTACACCTTC. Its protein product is CASTRQGLGGYTF.

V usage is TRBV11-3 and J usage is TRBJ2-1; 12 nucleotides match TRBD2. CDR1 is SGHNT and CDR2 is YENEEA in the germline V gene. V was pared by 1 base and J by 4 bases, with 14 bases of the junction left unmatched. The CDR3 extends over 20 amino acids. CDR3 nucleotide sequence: TGTGCCAGCAGCTTAGCATTTCGACTAGCGGGGGCTCCGATTTACAATGAGCAGTTCTTC. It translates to CASSLAFRLAGAPIYNEQFF.